A single sample gave rise to the 27 T cell receptor beta chains below, sequenced in a study of CD8+ T cells in alopecia areata. Sequencing used cDNA as its template, made by extracting RNA and reverse transcribing it. The method was immunoSEQ multiplex PCR; TCRdb's version includes in-frame clones alone and lacks a portion of them. The sample gives about 180,000 clones, 58% of which show up once; approximately 16% is in the top ten. Treatment meaning: oral pan-JAK inhibitor, 5-10 mg twice daily. Specimen: CD4+ T cells sorted from blood, collected between weeks 55 and 65, from a patient treated with tofacitinib. The source of these receptors is a human donor with alopecia areata.

This clone was seen a handful of times. The chain employs TRBV6-1 and TRBJ1-6; TRBD1 matches at 9 bases. The V and J ends lost 4 bases and 8 bases, in that order; junction bases with no gene match: 3. The CDR3 has 14 residues. Germline-derived CDR1 and CDR2 are MNHNS and SASEGT. The CDR3 DNA sequence: TGTGCCAGCAGTGGGGACAGGGCGGATTCACCCCTCCACTTT. This codes for CASSGDRADSPLHF.

This clone was picked up a small number of times. CDR3 loop: CASSSPDLGNYGYTF. The CDR3 DNA reads as TGTGCCAGCAGCTCTCCTGATTTGGGAAACTATGGCTACACCTTC. The chain recombines TRBV7-9 with TRBJ1-2; D is undetermined. In germline, CDR1 is SEHNR, CDR2 FQNEAQ (reference sequence). This CDR3 has 15 amino acids. V was trimmed by 4 bases and J by 2 bases, leaving 14 bases between them.

The chain couples TRBV7-3 to TRBJ2-3; D is perhaps TRBD2 (5 bases). This CDR3 spans 14 amino acids. V was pared by 3 bases and J by 2 bases, with 9 bases between. The germline V gene encodes CDR1 SGHTA and CDR2 FQGTGA. CDR3 DNA sequence: TGTGCCAGCAGCTTCCGGGAAGACACAGATACGCAGTATTTT. Translating gives CASSFREDTDTQYF.

This clone was found a few times. This rearrangement joins TRBV11-2 to TRBJ2-5; no definite D call. Between the trimmed V and J ends, which lost 2 bases and 0 bases, there was a span of 1 base. Germline V lookup: CDR1 SGHAT, CDR2 FQNNGV. CDR3 size: 12 residues. The CDR3 is CASSLYQETQYF. CDR3 nucleotide sequence: TGTGCCAGCAGCTTATACCAAGAGACCCAGTACTTC.

The chain joins TRBV19 to TRBJ1-2; possibly TRBD1 for D (5 bases). The V gene lost 6 bases and the J gene lost 3 bases, with 17 bases spanning the gap. The CDR3 loop spans 15 amino acids. Looked up from germline, CDR1 is LNHDA and CDR2 is SQIVND (reference sequence). This CDR3 reads CASREGLSFYYGYTF. In DNA form, the CDR3 reads TGTGCCAGTAGGGAGGGACTCTCGTTCTACTATGGCTACACCTTC.

This clone was counted once. This chain uses TRBV19 with TRBJ2-7; D is possibly TRBD1 (5 bases). The CDR3 consists of 13 residues. Germline V gene lookup returns CDR1 LNHDA and CDR2 SQIVND (reference sequence). Trimming removed 6 bases at V and 7 bases at J, with 16 bases between. CDR3 DNA sequence: TGTGCCAGTAGCGCCATCCCGCAGGGTGAGCAGTACTTC. This gives the protein CASSAIPQGEQYF. The full variable domain, in which reference TRBV19 and TRBJ2-7 provide the parts outside the CDR3, is DGGITQSPKYLFRKEGQNVTLSCEQNLNHDAMYWYRQDPGQGLRLIYYSQIVNDFQKGDIAEGYSVSREKKESFPLTVTSAQKNPTAFYLCASSAIPQGEQYFGPGTRLTVT.

The genes are TRBV5-1 and TRBJ1-1, with D possibly matching TRBD1 (5 bases). This CDR3 has 14 amino acids. CDR1 and CDR2 (germline): SGHRS, YFSETQ. Trimming took off 0 bases at V and 6 bases at J, with 12 bases between the two ends. CDR3 in DNA: TGCGCCAGCAGCTTGGTTGCGGGACGGGCTGAAGCTTTCTTT. It translates to CASSLVAGRAEAFF. The whole variable domain, filled in from reference TRBV5-1 and TRBJ1-1, reads KAGVTQTPRYLIKTRGQQVTLSCSPISGHRSVSWYQQTPGQGLQFLFEYFSETQRNKGNFPGRFSGRQFSNSRSEMNVSTLELGDSALYLCASSLVAGRAEAFFGQGTRLTVV.

This clone showed up just a few times. For the CDR3, the DNA is TGCGCCAGCAGCTTGGCCCAGAGTAACACTGAAGCTTTCTTT. Protein sequence: CASSLAQSNTEAFF. The rearrangement uses TRBV5-1 and TRBJ1-1; D ambiguous. The CDR3 runs to 14 residues. Germline CDR1 and CDR2: SGHRS and YFSETQ. The germline V and J ends were trimmed by 0 bases and 2 bases, with 8 bases remaining between them.

This sequence joins TRBV6-1 and TRBJ2-7, with TRBD1 matching 8 bases. This CDR3 has 16 amino acids. The V gene end was trimmed by 4 bases and the J gene end by 0 bases; junction bases not matched to a gene: 8. Germline V CDR1 and CDR2: MNHNS, SASEGT. As DNA, the CDR3 is TGTGCCAGCAGTGTCAGACAGGGGTCCATCTCCTACGAGCAGTACTTC. Its translation: CASSVRQGSISYEQYF.

CDR3: CASSGRRTSGGTDTQYF. CDR3 DNA sequence: TGTGCCAGCAGTGGACGCCGGACTAGCGGGGGCACAGATACGCAGTATTTT. This sequence joins TRBV6-1 and TRBJ2-3, with 12 bases aligning to TRBD2. In germline, CDR1 is MNHNS, CDR2 SASEGT. CDR3 length equals 17 residues. The trim removed 4 bases at V and 1 base at J, leaving 6 bases unmatched.

The chain is built from TRBV5-1 and TRBJ1-1; 8 bases line up with TRBD1. Germline V lookup: CDR1 SGHRS, CDR2 YFSETQ. J was trimmed by 7 bases and V by 5 bases; bases with no gene match: 7. The CDR3 runs to 13 residues. The CDR3 nucleotides are TGCGCCAGCAGGACCGGGACAGGTGATGAAGCTTTCTTT. It specifies CASRTGTGDEAFF.

The chain joins TRBV7-3 to TRBJ1-4; tentatively, D is TRBD1 (5 bases). Germline assignment: CDR1 SGHTA and CDR2 FQGTGA. The CDR3 loop spans 15 amino acids. V was clipped by 5 bases and J by 0 bases, with 10 bases between them. This CDR3 is CASSPTGATNEKLFF. The CDR3 nucleotides are TGTGCCAGCAGCCCCACAGGCGCAACTAATGAAAAACTGTTTTTT.

The chain links TRBV30 to TRBJ1-5; the D gene is possibly TRBD1 (6 bases). CDR1 and CDR2 (germline): GTSNPN, SVGIG (reference sequence). The V gene lost 0 bases and the J gene lost 2 bases, with 11 bases spanning the gap. This CDR3 has 15 residues. The CDR3 loop is CAWSVGGHGNQPQHF. CDR3 coding DNA: TGTGCCTGGAGTGTCGGGGGACACGGCAATCAGCCCCAGCATTTT.

This sequence joins TRBV5-1 and TRBJ2-7, with 9 positions matching TRBD1. With V trimmed by 4 bases and J by 5 bases, 4 bases remained unmatched. The CDR3 runs to 13 residues. Germline V gene data show CDR1 as SGHRS and CDR2 as YFSETQ. The CDR3 loop is CASSRDRVDEQYF. DNA of the CDR3: TGCGCCAGCAGCCGGGACAGGGTGGACGAGCAGTACTTC.

The CDR3 sequence: CASSLGGGREETQYF. The CDR3, as DNA: TGTGCCAGCAGCTTAGGAGGGGGTAGAGAAGAGACCCAGTACTTC. V is TRBV7-2 and J is TRBJ2-5; possible D gene TRBD1, 6 bases. The ends were cut back, 1 base at V and 3 bases at J, with 12 bases in the middle. The germline gives CDR1 SGHTA, CDR2 FQGNSA. There are 15 residues in the CDR3.

This clone was detected a few times. This chain's CDR3 is CASSHTGTSGYTF. In DNA, the CDR3 is TGTGCCAGCAGCCACACCGGGACATCTGGCTACACCTTC. The chain has TRBV14 and TRBJ1-2; tentatively, D is TRBD1 (6 bases). Germline V lookup: CDR1 SGHDN, CDR2 FVKESK. The V and J ends lost 3 bases and 7 bases respectively, with 12 bases between them. The CDR3 runs 13 residues.

The rearrangement joins TRBV29-1 to TRBJ2-2, with a tentative D call TRBD1 (6 bases). Looked up from germline, CDR1 is SQVTM and CDR2 is ANQGSEA. CDR3 length: 15 amino acids. The V end lost 4 bases, the J end lost 0 bases, and 12 bases lay between the germline ends. CDR3 in amino acids: CSVVFRGANTGELFF. CDR3 DNA sequence: TGCAGCGTTGTGTTCAGGGGCGCGAACACCGGGGAGCTGTTTTTT.

In this sample, this clone turned up a few times. The chain is built from TRBV5-1 and TRBJ2-5; possible D gene TRBD1, 6 bases. Between the trimmed V and J ends, which lost 1 base and 5 bases, there was a span of 15 bases. CDR1 is SGHRS, CDR2 YFSETQ, per germline. This CDR3 is 15 amino acids long. The CDR3 loop reads CASSLSHRAEETQYF. CDR3 nucleotide sequence: TGCGCCAGCAGCTTGTCGCACAGGGCGGAGGAGACCCAGTACTTC.

There are a few counts of this clone. The gene calls are TRBV5-1 and TRBJ1-2, with D hard to call. The CDR3 is 14 residues long. Germline assignment: CDR1 SGHRS and CDR2 YFSETQ. V was shortened by 0 bases and J by 7 bases, with 13 bases between the two germline ends. The CDR3 is CASSLAAQSSGYTF. The CDR3 DNA follows: TGCGCCAGCAGCTTGGCCGCGCAGTCCAGTGGCTACACCTTC.

The chain couples TRBV27 to TRBJ2-5, with TRBD1 matching over 8 bases. Germline trimming cut 4 bases from V and 5 bases from J; bases unmatched to any gene: 12. The CDR3 covers 16 residues. Germline CDR1 MNHEY, CDR2 SMNVEV (reference sequence). CDR3 nucleotide sequence: TGTGCCAGCAGTTCCGGGACAGGAGGATTCTCGGAGACCCAGTACTTC. Its protein product is CASSSGTGGFSETQYF.

A few counts support this clone. CDR3 nucleotides: TGTGCCAGCAGTTATGACTACAGCTCAAACTATGGCTACACCTTC. Protein: CASSYDYSSNYGYTF. This chain connects TRBV6-5 to TRBJ1-2; no definite D call. CDR3 size: 15 residues. V lost 3 bases, J lost 2 bases, and 13 bases lay in between. The germline V gene has CDR1 MNHEY and CDR2 SVGAGI.

V and J are TRBV9 and TRBJ2-5; D remains unclear. Deletions cut 0 bases from V and 9 bases from J, with 12 bases between. Looked up from germline, CDR1 is SGDLS and CDR2 is YYNGEE. This CDR3 is 13 amino acids long. The CDR3 bases are TGTGCCAGCAGCGTAGTGCCGGAGACGCCCCAGTACTTC. Translating gives CASSVVPETPQYF.

This chain connects TRBV30 to TRBJ1-1, with a weak D call TRBD1 (5 bases). Between the trimmed V and J ends, which lost 4 bases and 7 bases, there was a span of 16 bases. This CDR3 contains 13 residues. Germline loops: CDR1 GTSNPN, CDR2 SVGIG (reference sequence). The CDR3 sequence is CAWTGFGRDEAFF. CDR3 nucleotide sequence: TGTGCCTGGACCGGGTTTGGCAGGGATGAAGCTTTCTTT.

A single count supports this clone. V and J are TRBV20-1 and TRBJ2-1; no clear D gene. Germline loops: CDR1 DFQATT, CDR2 SNEGSKA (reference sequence). The CDR3 totals 11 residues. Trimming pared 2 bases from V and 7 bases from J, leaving 6 bases between. The CDR3 loop reads CSARSRNEQFF. The DNA for the CDR3 is TGCAGTGCTAGATCCCGTAATGAGCAGTTCTTC.

This clone was seen more than once but under ten times. The chain carries TRBV18 and TRBJ1-1; the D is unclear. In germline, CDR1 is KGHSH, CDR2 LQKENI. V shed 2 bases and J shed 5 bases, with 12 bases lying between them. This CDR3 spans 14 amino acids. The CDR3 spells CASSPYEGETEAFF. In nucleotides, the CDR3 is TGTGCCAGCTCACCATACGAGGGTGAGACTGAAGCTTTCTTT.

The chain links TRBV7-9 to TRBJ1-4; D is undetermined. The CDR3 loop spans 15 amino acids. Trimming shortened V by 4 bases and J by 8 bases, and 17 bases separated the two germline ends. Germline loops: CDR1 SEHNR, CDR2 FQNEAQ (reference sequence). CDR3 protein: CASSSYDLGREKLFF. CDR3 DNA sequence: TGTGCCAGCAGCTCATATGACCTGGGTCGGGAAAAACTGTTTTTT.

This chain connects TRBV30 to TRBJ2-1; D is undetermined. Germline CDR1 reads GTSNPN; CDR2 reads SVGIG (reference sequence). The CDR3 loop spans 11 amino acids. The CDR3 bases are TGTTACGCAAGGGAAAACAATGAGCAGTTCTTC. Amino acid sequence: CYARENNEQFF.